The 10 T cell receptor beta chains below were found in one sample sequenced in a study of blood T cells in healthy people across ages. The use of a sample-barcoded 5' primer and a J-beta primer mix characterized a second PCR of roughly 6 to 11 cycles. TCRdb analysed the 5' RACE reads with MiXCR anew, one entry per CDR3 protein. The data show about 670,000 distinct CDR3 sequences, roughly half seen once. The sequenced sample was blood. These receptors came from a woman of 80 years or more in good health.

The rearrangement joins TRBV18 to TRBJ1-6; D is possibly TRBD1 (5 bases). Germline CDR1 and CDR2: KGHSH and LQKENI. The V end was cut by 4 bases, the J end by 14 bases, with 18 bases between. This CDR3 has 14 amino acids. The CDR3 loop is CASSRGDRSETLHF. The CDR3 DNA reads TGTGCCAGCTCACGTGGAGACAGATCAGAAACCCTCCACTTT. The complete variable domain, with remaining parts taken from reference TRBV18 and TRBJ1-6, reads NAGVMQNPRHLVRRRGQEARLRCSPMKGHSHVYWYRQLPEEGLKFMVYLQKENIIDESGMPKERFSAEFPKEGPSILRIQQVVRGDSAAYFCASSRGDRSETLHFGNGTRLTVT.

This clonotype was recorded many times. The chain recombines TRBV12-3 or TRBV12-4 with TRBJ2-7; the D is unclear. The germline V and J ends were trimmed by 4 bases and 0 bases, with 4 bases remaining between them. The CDR3 contains 12 residues. Here the CDR3 DNA reads TGTGCCAGCAGTTGGAGCTCCTACGAGCAGTACTTC. It yields the protein CASSWSSYEQYF.

The rearrangement joins TRBV5-1 to TRBJ2-7; 7 bases match TRBD2. The CDR3 is 15 residues long. V lost 2 bases to trimming and J lost 7 bases; unmatched junction nucleotides: 12. The germline gives CDR1 SGHRS, CDR2 YFSETQ. The DNA for the CDR3 is TGCGCCAGCAGCTTACCCAGCGGGGCCACGAGGGAGCAGTACTTC. This translates into CASSLPSGATREQYF. The entire variable domain, with the rest obtained from reference TRBV5-1 and TRBJ2-7, is as follows: KAGVTQTPRYLIKTRGQQVTLSCSPISGHRSVSWYQQTPGQGLQFLFEYFSETQRNKGNFPGRFSGRQFSNSRSEMNVSTLELGDSALYLCASSLPSGATREQYFGPGTRLTVT.

Note on this clonotype: A much more abundant neighbour one base away suggests this may be a read error. This sequence joins TRBV20-1 and TRBJ2-4, with D uncertain. The V end was cut by 2 bases, the J end by 0 bases, with 11 bases between. The CDR3 has 15 amino acids. CDR1 and CDR2 (germline): DFQATT, SNEGSKA (reference sequence). In nucleotides, the CDR3 is TGCAGTGCTAGATTTGGTCGGAGAGCCAAAAACATTCAGTACTTC. It encodes CSARFGRRAKNIQYF.

V and J are TRBV30 and TRBJ1-6; the D gene is possibly TRBD1 (5 bases). CDR1 GTSNPN and CDR2 SVGIG come from the germline V gene (reference sequence). The V gene lost 4 bases and the J gene lost 9 bases, with 19 bases spanning the gap. CDR3 length: 15 residues. In DNA form, the CDR3 reads TGTGCCTGGACCCTCTCTGGAGGGGTACGTTCACCCCTCCACTTT. As protein: CAWTLSGGVRSPLHF.

In this sample, this clonotype turned up many times. A much larger clonotype is one base distant, so this may be a read error. This chain connects TRBV6-6 to TRBJ2-5; no clear D gene. V was pared by 5 bases and J by 11 bases, with 24 bases between. The CDR3 has 15 residues. Germline V gene data show CDR1 as MNHNY and CDR2 as SVGAGI (reference sequence). Here the CDR3 DNA reads TGTGCCAGCAGTACCGCGGCGGCTAGAGGCAATGAGCAGTACTTC. Amino acids: CASSTAAARGNEQYF.

The chain links TRBV29-1 to TRBJ2-3; 9 bases fit TRBD2. With 3 bases clipped from V and 1 base from J, the junction kept 5 bases outside the gene matches. This CDR3 region has 15 residues. Germline values: CDR1 SQVTM, CDR2 ANQGSEA. Written as DNA, the CDR3 is TGCAGCGTTGAGTCCCTAGCGGGGCGCACAGATACGCAGTATTTT. Translated, it gives CSVESLAGRTDTQYF.

In the case of this clonotype: A much larger clone differs from this one at a single base, so this may be a read error. The chain is built from TRBV9 and TRBJ2-7; 12 positions agree with TRBD1. Germline trimming cut 3 bases from V and 7 bases from J; bases unmatched to any gene: 8. Germline V gives CDR1 SGDLS, CDR2 YYNGEE. CDR3 length: 15 residues. CDR3: CASSAPGQGADEQYF. CDR3 nucleotide sequence: TGTGCCAGCAGCGCTCCGGGACAGGGGGCGGATGAGCAGTACTTC.

Ten or more counts support this clonotype. The chain combines TRBV7-9 with TRBJ2-7; D may match TRBD1 or TRBD2 (5 bases each). Germline V gene lookup returns CDR1 SEHNR and CDR2 FQNEAQ (reference sequence). The CDR3 sequence is 14 residues long. The V end lost 5 bases, the J end lost 2 bases, and 13 bases lay between the germline ends. The CDR3 DNA reads TGTGCCAGCAGCGCAACAGGACTTCCCTACGAGCAGTACTTC. This sequence encodes CASSATGLPYEQYF.

This clonotype was observed many times. The genes are TRBV7-3 and TRBJ2-1, with TRBD2 as a possible D gene (7 bases). Germline V gives CDR1 SGHTA, CDR2 FQGTGA. V lost 7 bases to trimming and J lost 3 bases, with 19 bases between them. This CDR3 spans 16 amino acids. The CDR3 DNA is TGTGCCAGCATTCGACGCACGGGGGGACACTACAATGAGCAGTTCTTC. This codes for CASIRRTGGHYNEQFF.